The text below deals with one T cell receptor (beta chain). The sample has other DNA sequences that encode this CDR3 too. The naive CD8 subset, CD45RO-negative cells positively selected for CCR7, excluded terminally differentiated effector memory CD45RA+ cells. This sample was included in a study of shared clonotypes between healthy human individuals. Some clones are missing from TCRdb's copy, which holds only in-frame ones; the method was immunoSEQ multiplex PCR. This sample yields 600,000 or so clones, of which about 98% are seen a single time; 0.3% belongs to the top ten. There are 13 residues in the CDR3. Germline lookup yields CDR1 MGHRA and CDR2 YSYEKL. V was shortened by 1 base and J by 4 bases, with 8 bases between the two germline ends.

The chain links TRBV4-1 to TRBJ2-7; D is undetermined. The sequencing input was naive CD8+ T cells sorted from blood. The TCR was taken from a man between 25 and 39 years old in good health. DNA for the CDR3: TGCGCCAGCAGCCAAGCTTCGGGTTACGAGCAGTACTTC. This translates into CASSQASGYEQYF.